The 11 T cell receptor beta chains below all came from one sample that was sequenced in a study of monozygotic twins with inflammatory bowel disease (dated by TCRdb to between 2018 and 2021). The library was built by means of 5' RACE. Instrument used: Illumina HiSeq 2500. After the reads were reprocessed by TCRdb, one entry was made per CDR3 protein sequence, with no DNA. The sample's table covers some 160,000 distinct CDR3 sequences. The ten largest clonotypes hold less than 7.5% of the sample. The sample comprised blood. Source of these receptors: a human donor with ulcerative colitis or Crohn's disease, or a healthy co-twin of an affected twin (not recorded which).

The CDR3 protein is CSARDTLSYNEQFF. The J gene is TRBJ2-1, the V gene TRBV20-1; TCRdb returns TRBD1, unconfirmable since there is no DNA. Germline V CDR1 and CDR2: DFQATT, SNEGSKA (reference sequence). The CDR3 runs 14 residues.

This sequence joins TRBV6-5 and TRBJ2-1. In germline, CDR1 is MNHEY, CDR2 SVGAGI. This CDR3 spans 14 amino acids. The CDR3 sequence: CASSYSTMVIQQFF.

The CDR3 protein is CASSFPTAEQYF. The chain is built from TRBV7-2 and TRBJ2-7. Germline V gene data show CDR1 as SGHTA and CDR2 as FQGNSA. The CDR3 runs to 12 residues.

This chain joins TRBV27 and TRBJ2-1; TCRdb's D gene call, TRBD1, goes unchecked for lack of DNA. The CDR3 is 14 amino acids. CDR1 and CDR2 (germline): MNHEY, SMNVEV (reference sequence). This chain's CDR3 is CASNTGTPYNEQFF.

The chain recombines TRBV29-1 with TRBJ1-4. Germline V gene data show CDR1 as SQVTM and CDR2 as ANQGSEA. The CDR3 runs 15 residues. The CDR3 is CSVGGGGATNEKLFF. The full variable domain, rest sourced from reference TRBV29-1 and TRBJ1-4, is SAVISQKPSRDICQRGTSLTIQCQVDSQVTMMFWYRQQPGQSLTLIATANQGSEATYESGFVIDKFPISRPNLTFSTLTVSNMSPEDSSIYLCSVGGGGATNEKLFFGSGTQLSVL.

The rearrangement links TRBV12-3 or TRBV12-4 to TRBJ2-3. The CDR3 contains 14 residues. Here the CDR3 reads CASSYDTSTDTQYF.

This chain links TRBV6-5 with TRBJ1-1. Germline V gene sequence: CDR1 MNHEY, CDR2 SVGAGI. The CDR3 loop spans 14 amino acids. CDR3 protein: CASSYGPNGAEAFF.

The chain recombines TRBV3-1 with TRBJ2-1; the D call from TCRdb, TRBD1, cannot be confirmed without DNA. Germline V gene data show CDR1 as LGHDT and CDR2 as YNNKEL (reference sequence). The CDR3 has 14 residues. CDR3: CASSRLGRSYEQFF.

The chain employs TRBV18 and TRBJ2-5. Germline assignment: CDR1 KGHSH and CDR2 LQKENI. The CDR3 extends over 13 amino acids. The CDR3 loop is CASSPQRQETQYF.

J is TRBJ2-5 and V is TRBV7-2; TCRdb picks TRBD2, but there is no DNA to check that call. Germline CDR1 reads SGHTA; CDR2 reads FQGNSA. The CDR3 loop spans 14 amino acids. The CDR3 loop is CASSRSGSPETQYF. Together with reference TRBV7-2 and TRBJ2-5, the CDR3 gives the full variable domain: GAGVSQSPSNKVTEKGKDVELRCDPISGHTALYWYRQSLGQGLEFLIYFQGNSAPDKSGLPSDRFSAERTGGSVSTLTIQRTQQEDSAVYLCASSRSGSPETQYFGPGTRLLVL.

The rearrangement links TRBV12-3 or TRBV12-4 to TRBJ2-1; TCRdb lists TRBD2, though no DNA is available to test this call. The CDR3 runs to 15 residues. CDR3 region: CASSLRQEGSNEQFF.